The sequence of this T cell receptor beta chain was determined in a study of cytomegalovirus exposure and HLA in healthy donors. Findings and limits, study-wide: Productive status was seen about 90% or about 30% of the time for most TCR beta V segments in an earlier analysis.

This clone was counted a few times. Its antigen is currently unknown. The study ran its PCR with 60 Vbeta and 13 Jbeta primers. The assay was immunoSEQ multiplex PCR, and TCRdb's table has in-frame clones only and misses some. The sample lists around 140,000 clones, approximately 72% occurring once. Sequencing was performed on PBMCs. This sequence originates from a woman aged 60-70 years in good health and CMV-seronegative.

CDR3 in DNA: TGTGCCAGCAGCCCTAGAGCAGCCAACATTCAGTACTTC. Translation gives CASSPRAANIQYF. This rearrangement joins TRBV9 to TRBJ2-4; no firm D call. The CDR3 sequence is 13 residues long. V was trimmed by 4 bases and J by 7 bases, leaving 12 bases between them. Germline lookup yields CDR1 SGDLS and CDR2 YYNGEE.